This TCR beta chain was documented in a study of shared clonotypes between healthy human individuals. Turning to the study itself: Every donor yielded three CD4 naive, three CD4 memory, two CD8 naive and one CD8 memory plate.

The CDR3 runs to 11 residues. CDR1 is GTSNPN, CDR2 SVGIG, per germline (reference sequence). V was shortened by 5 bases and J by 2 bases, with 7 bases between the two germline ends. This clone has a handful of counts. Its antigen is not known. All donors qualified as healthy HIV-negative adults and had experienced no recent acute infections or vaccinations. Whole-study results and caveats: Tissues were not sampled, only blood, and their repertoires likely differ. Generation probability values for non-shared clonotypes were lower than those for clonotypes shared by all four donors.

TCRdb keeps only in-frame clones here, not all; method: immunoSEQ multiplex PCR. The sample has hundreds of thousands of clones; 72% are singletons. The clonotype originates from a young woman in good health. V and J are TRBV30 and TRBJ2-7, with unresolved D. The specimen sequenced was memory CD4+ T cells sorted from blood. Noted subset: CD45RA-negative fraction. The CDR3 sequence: CAWGSAYEQYF. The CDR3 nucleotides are TGTGCCTGGGGGTCAGCCTACGAGCAGTACTTC.